Listed below are T cell receptor beta chains from one sample, sequenced in a study of T cell changes during pregnancy in multiple sclerosis. The method was immunoSEQ multiplex PCR; TCRdb's version includes in-frame clones alone and lacks a portion of them. The table shows approximately 83,000 clones, with approximately 92% occurring only once. Sequencing used peripheral blood, obtained in the first trimester of pregnancy. These TCRs come from a female donor with multiple sclerosis, enrolled in a pregnancy study. Each CDR3 is given with its conserved first and last residue. The D gene is left open where the match is weak. Size is stated for part of the rows, as once, few or many counts, or as a class when the clone is expanded.

J gene: TRBJ2-1; D gene: -; clone size: -; V gene: TRBV5-6; CDR3 DNA: TGTGCCAGCAGCTTGTCAGACAATGAGCAGTTCTTC; CDR3 protein: CASSLSDNEQFF
J gene: TRBJ2-7; D gene: TRBD2; clone size: -; V gene: TRBV5-4; CDR3 DNA: TGTGCCAGCAGCCAGCCGGGGGGGGGAGGATTGTACGAGCAGTACTTC; CDR3 protein: CASSQPGGGGLYEQYF
J gene: TRBJ1-4; D gene: -; clone size: -; V gene: TRBV14; CDR3 DNA: TGTGCCAGCAGCCAAGTAGGGGGTGAAAAACTGTTTTTT; CDR3 protein: CASSQVGGEKLFF
J gene: TRBJ2-5; D gene: -; clone size: once; V gene: TRBV2; CDR3 DNA: TGTGCCAGCAGTCCCGAAGGTCAGGAAGAGACCCAGTACTTC; CDR3 protein: CASSPEGQEETQYF
J gene: TRBJ1-4; D gene: TRBD1; clone size: -; V gene: TRBV6-5; CDR3 DNA: TGTGCCAGCAGGGGACAGGGCAGGCCTGGGGAAAAACTGTTTTTT; CDR3 protein: CASRGQGRPGEKLFF
J gene: TRBJ2-5; D gene: -; clone size: -; V gene: TRBV10-3; CDR3 DNA: TGTGCCATCAGTGGGCAGGTACAAGAGACCCAGTACTTC; CDR3 protein: CAISGQVQETQYF
J gene: TRBJ1-6; D gene: TRBD1; clone size: -; V gene: TRBV5-6; CDR3 DNA: TGTGCCAGCAGTTTAGCCGGGACAGGAAATTCACCCCTCCACTTT; CDR3 protein: CASSLAGTGNSPLHF
J gene: TRBJ2-7; D gene: -; clone size: -; V gene: TRBV30; CDR3 DNA: TGTGCCTGGAGTGTACAGGTCACCTCCTACGAGCAGTACTTC; CDR3 protein: CAWSVQVTSYEQYF
J gene: TRBJ1-6; D gene: TRBD1; clone size: once; V gene: TRBV7-3; CDR3 DNA: TGTGCCAGCAGCCGAGAGGGACAGGGTGATTCACCCCTCCACTTT; CDR3 protein: CASSREGQGDSPLHF
J gene: TRBJ2-7; D gene: TRBD2; clone size: -; V gene: TRBV19; CDR3 DNA: TGTGCCAGTATGGCTAGCGGGGGGCGCGAGCAGTACTTC; CDR3 protein: CASMASGGREQYF
J gene: TRBJ1-1; D gene: TRBD1; clone size: -; V gene: TRBV27; CDR3 DNA: TGTGCCAGCAGTTCCGTTCCCGACAGGGGCGCAGAAGCTTTCTTT; CDR3 protein: CASSSVPDRGAEAFF
J gene: TRBJ2-1; D gene: TRBD1; clone size: -; V gene: TRBV28; CDR3 DNA: TGTGCCAGCAGCCCTCAGGGGGCATCCTACAATGAGCAGTTCTTC; CDR3 protein: CASSPQGASYNEQFF
J gene: TRBJ1-1; D gene: TRBD1; clone size: -; V gene: TRBV10-2; CDR3 DNA: TGCGCCAGCAGTTCAGACAGGGGCACTGAAGCTTTCTTT; CDR3 protein: CASSSDRGTEAFF
J gene: TRBJ1-1; D gene: -; clone size: -; V gene: TRBV5-4; CDR3 DNA: TGTGCCAGCAGCTTCGGATGGGGCGTGAACAAAGCTTTCTTT; CDR3 protein: CASSFGWGVNKAFF
J gene: TRBJ2-3; D gene: TRBD2; clone size: -; V gene: TRBV4-1; CDR3 DNA: TGCGCCAGCAGCCAAGTTATAGGACTAGCGAGCACAGATACGCAGTATTTT; CDR3 protein: CASSQVIGLASTDTQYF
J gene: TRBJ2-1; D gene: TRBD2; clone size: once; V gene: TRBV7-6; CDR3 DNA: TGTGCCAGCAGCTTCGACGGGGGGGCGGAGAATGAGCAGTTCTTC; CDR3 protein: CASSFDGGAENEQFF
J gene: TRBJ1-5; D gene: -; clone size: -; V gene: TRBV2; CDR3 DNA: TGTGCCAGCAGTGAAGACCGGGTAAATCAGCCCCAGCATTTT; CDR3 protein: CASSEDRVNQPQHF
J gene: TRBJ1-6; D gene: -; clone size: -; V gene: TRBV7-3; CDR3 DNA: TGTGCCAGCAGCTTGGGGGGGCAGAATTCACCCCTCCACTTT; CDR3 protein: CASSLGGQNSPLHF
J gene: TRBJ2-7; D gene: TRBD1; clone size: once; V gene: TRBV27; CDR3 DNA: TGTGCCAGCAGTCGACAGGGTGGTTACGAGCAGTACTTC; CDR3 protein: CASSRQGGYEQYF
J gene: TRBJ2-4; D gene: -; clone size: -; V gene: TRBV4-1; CDR3 DNA: TGCGCCAGCACCTTTCTTCCGGGACCGGGGGAAAACATTCAGTACTTC; CDR3 protein: CASTFLPGPGENIQYF
J gene: TRBJ2-7; D gene: TRBD1; clone size: -; V gene: TRBV27; CDR3 DNA: TGTGCCAGCAGATCCGGGACAGGGGGCTCTAGGGAGCAGTACTTC; CDR3 protein: CASRSGTGGSREQYF
J gene: TRBJ2-3; D gene: -; clone size: -; V gene: TRBV27; CDR3 DNA: TGTGCCAGCAGTCCCGTGTCAGATACGCAGTATTTT; CDR3 protein: CASSPVSDTQYF
J gene: TRBJ1-5; D gene: -; clone size: -; V gene: TRBV10-2; CDR3 DNA: TGCGCCAGCAGTGAGTTTCGGGGGGCAAATCAGCCCCAGCATTTT; CDR3 protein: CASSEFRGANQPQHF
J gene: TRBJ1-1; D gene: -; clone size: -; V gene: TRBV11-2; CDR3 DNA: TGTGCCAGCAGCTTAGTCCCAGGGTCGAACACTGAAGCTTTCTTT; CDR3 protein: CASSLVPGSNTEAFF
J gene: TRBJ2-1; D gene: -; clone size: -; V gene: TRBV5-1; CDR3 DNA: TGCGCCAGCAGCTTGAGGGGGGGAGTCACGGATGAGCAGTTCTTC; CDR3 protein: CASSLRGGVTDEQFF
J gene: TRBJ2-2; D gene: TRBD1; clone size: -; V gene: TRBV6-5; CDR3 DNA: TGTGCCAGCAGTTATTCACTACAGGGGGCTGGGGAGCTGTTTTTT; CDR3 protein: CASSYSLQGAGELFF
J gene: TRBJ2-3; D gene: TRBD2; clone size: once; V gene: TRBV6-1; CDR3 DNA: TGTGCCAGCAGTGAATTTACAGGGTCGGGGACTAGCGTTCCAGATACGCAGTATTTT; CDR3 protein: CASSEFTGSGTSVPDTQYF
J gene: TRBJ1-4; D gene: TRBD1; clone size: once; V gene: TRBV19; CDR3 DNA: TGTGCCAGTAGTACCCGGGACAGGGGAAAACTGTTTTTT; CDR3 protein: CASSTRDRGKLFF
J gene: TRBJ1-5; D gene: -; clone size: -; V gene: TRBV19; CDR3 DNA: TGTGCCAGTAGTAAAAAGGGACAACTCAATCAGCCCCAGCATTTT; CDR3 protein: CASSKKGQLNQPQHF